Listed here is a single TCR beta chain. This clone was detected once. The antigen it binds to is not known. Base qualities are not provided; no much larger clone lies one nucleotide away. This sample is drawn from a study of blood T cell repertoires in COVID-19 (dated by TCRdb to 2020 to 2021). Notes on the research overall: The collaborator samples originated in the United States, Italy and Spain and spanned the acute and convalescent phases of COVID-19. The material from the prospective study consisted of cDNA or gDNA derived from T cells, B-cell-depleted T cells, or PBMCs. The samples were drawn from two sources: the first 160 participants of the ongoing ImmuneRACE study, and over 950 subjects contributed by 6 global collaborators. HLA class I and class II types, where available, came from metadata supplied by the sample provider rather than from assay-based typing. A freely available public database, intended as a resource for researchers studying the immune response to SARS-CoV-2, is where the repertoires were released. Subjects who had been exposed to COVID-19, were actively infected with it, or had recovered from it provided the deeply sampled blood TCRbeta repertoires that made up the dataset. Sample metadata almost always included a de-identified subject ID, COVID-19 status, age in years and sex.

Deletion took 0 bases off V and 10 bases off J, with a span of 11 bases between the germline ends. The germline V gene provides CDR1 SGHRS and CDR2 YFSETQ. Measured from the cysteine to the phenylalanine, the CDR3 is 14 residues long. Solely the CDR3 DNA is kept, with 42 bases framed from the first base. TCRbeta CDR3 regions were amplified from genomic DNA by means of the immunoSEQ Assay, a bias-controlled multiplex PCR. In the authors' own workflow: The number of nucleated cells in each sample was estimated from the amplification of reference gene primers within the assay. To quantify the absolute abundance of each unique TCRbeta CDR3 rearrangement, sequence reads were collapsed and filtered. Productive Simpson clonality was computed per sample as the square root of Simpson's diversity index over productive rearrangements. TCRdb re-hosts the immuneACCESS table, in-frame sequences only. Its copies lack some clones; in the studies checked, an unresolved V gene accounts for under half of them, and the cause for the rest is not known. V, J and clone size are taken as reported in that table, and D and trimming were inferred from the DNA itself. The sample profile shows a few hundred thousand clones; about nine tenths of them were found once. Around 8% of the sample rests with the top ten.

The study at large found these results: The quantity of clinical and demographic metadata differed by source and by participant and was supplied without curation.

Enrolling through a virtual design, the prospective study's participants ranged in age from roughly 18 to 90 years and lived across roughly 24 United States geographic areas. To assign participants to cohorts, the prospective study relied on clinical history that participants themselves reported in a screening survey and a study questionnaire. Recovered participants in ImmuneRACE Cohort 3 were defined by two consecutive negative NP/OP PCR tests, clearance by a healthcare professional, or resolution of symptoms. Mobile phlebotomists in the prospective study collected whole blood, serum and a nasopharyngeal or oropharyngeal swab from every participant. Prospective study participants could optionally give additional blood draws and questionnaires over an approximately two-month period. Prospective study blood samples were shipped either frozen or at room temperature before DNA extraction.

The chain is encoded by TRBV5-1 joined to TRBJ1-6; the D gene remains uncertain. The source is a woman aged 55-69 years who had recovered from COVID-19. Sequenced: PBMCs or T cells enriched from blood (not recorded which). Here is the DNA: TGCGCCAGCAGCTTGGACAGACATGGATCACCCCTCCACTTT. Translated, this gives CASSLDRHGSPLHF.